This section outlines one TCR beta chain sequence together with its context. Its specificity is unknown. TCRdb called the reads again in MiXCR, with one record for every CDR3 protein. This table holds roughly 600,000 distinct CDR3 sequences, approximately 24% found once. This sample is part of a study of T cell repertoires in cytomegalovirus infection. Study-wide results and caveats: Dominant in the ex vivo response were TCR beta clonotypes restricted by HLA-C and specific for CMV.

The length of the CDR3 is 15 residues. V was cut by 2 bases and J by 1 base, with 14 bases left in between. CDR1 and CDR2 (germline): DFQATT, SNEGSKA (reference sequence). Sequencing input: CD8+ T cells from PBMCs. The chain employs TRBV20-1 and TRBJ1-1; TRBD1 is a possible D gene (5 bases). The clonotype originates from a human donor in good health (CMV status not recorded). Some clones in this sample may be carry-over from other donors' samples. This CDR3 reads CSARPQDRSNTEAFF. The CDR3 DNA sequence: TGCAGTGCTAGACCACAGGACCGCTCGAACACTGAAGCTTTCTTT.